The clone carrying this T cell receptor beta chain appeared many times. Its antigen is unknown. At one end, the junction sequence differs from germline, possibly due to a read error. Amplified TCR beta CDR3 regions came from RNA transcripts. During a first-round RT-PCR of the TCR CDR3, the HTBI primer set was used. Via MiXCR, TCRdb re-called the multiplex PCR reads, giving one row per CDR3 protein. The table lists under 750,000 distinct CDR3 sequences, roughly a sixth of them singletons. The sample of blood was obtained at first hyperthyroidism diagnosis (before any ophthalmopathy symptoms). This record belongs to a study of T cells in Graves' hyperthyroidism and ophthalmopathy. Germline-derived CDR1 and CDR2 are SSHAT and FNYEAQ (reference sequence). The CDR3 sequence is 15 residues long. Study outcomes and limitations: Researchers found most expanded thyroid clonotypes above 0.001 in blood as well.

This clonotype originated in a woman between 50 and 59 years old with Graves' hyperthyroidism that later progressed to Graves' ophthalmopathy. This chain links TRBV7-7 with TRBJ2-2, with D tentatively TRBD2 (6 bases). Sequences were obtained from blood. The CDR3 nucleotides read TGTGCTAGCAGCTTACAACTCCCCGGGAGCGGGGAGCTGTTTTTT. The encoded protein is CASSLQLPGSGELFF.